The 2 T cell receptor beta chains given below trace back to one sample, sequenced in a study of T cell responses to AZD1222 COVID-19 vaccine. TCRdb's copy holds only in-frame clones and misses some; the assay was immunoSEQ multiplex PCR. The sample carries tens of thousands of clones, nearly 90% recorded once. Material: peripheral blood, obtained on day 0 of MenACWY control vaccination. The receptors come from an adult in good health.

Notes on this clone: Other DNA sequences in this specimen translate into the identical CDR3. V usage is TRBV7-9 and J usage is TRBJ1-1; D uncertain. V shed 6 bases and J shed 2 bases, with 10 bases lying between them. The CDR3 is 13 amino acids. In germline, CDR1 is SEHNR, CDR2 FQNEAQ (reference sequence). CDR3: CASSLGSNTEAFF. The CDR3 coding sequence is TGTGCCAGCAGTCTGGGGTCCAACACTGAAGCTTTCTTT.

This sequence joins TRBV7-2 and TRBJ1-2, with TRBD1 matching 8 bases. CDR1 SGHTA and CDR2 FQGNSA come from the germline V gene. V was clipped by 5 bases and J by 4 bases; unmatched bases: 6. The CDR3 covers 14 residues. CDR3 sequence reads: CASSPDRGGYGYTF. DNA of the CDR3: TGTGCCAGCAGCCCAGACAGGGGTGGCTATGGCTACACCTTC.